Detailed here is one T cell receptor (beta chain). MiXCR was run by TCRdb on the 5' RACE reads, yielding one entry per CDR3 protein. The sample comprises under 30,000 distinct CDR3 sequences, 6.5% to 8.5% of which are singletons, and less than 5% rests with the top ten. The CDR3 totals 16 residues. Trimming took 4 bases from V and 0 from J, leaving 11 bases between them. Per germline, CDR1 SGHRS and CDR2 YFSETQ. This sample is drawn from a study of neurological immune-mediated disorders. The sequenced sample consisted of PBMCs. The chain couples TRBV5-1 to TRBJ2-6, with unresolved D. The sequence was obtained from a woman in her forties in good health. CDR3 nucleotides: TGCGCCAGCAGCCCTCCACCCGGCTCTGGGGCCAACGTCCTGACTTTC. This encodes CASSPPPGSGANVLTF.